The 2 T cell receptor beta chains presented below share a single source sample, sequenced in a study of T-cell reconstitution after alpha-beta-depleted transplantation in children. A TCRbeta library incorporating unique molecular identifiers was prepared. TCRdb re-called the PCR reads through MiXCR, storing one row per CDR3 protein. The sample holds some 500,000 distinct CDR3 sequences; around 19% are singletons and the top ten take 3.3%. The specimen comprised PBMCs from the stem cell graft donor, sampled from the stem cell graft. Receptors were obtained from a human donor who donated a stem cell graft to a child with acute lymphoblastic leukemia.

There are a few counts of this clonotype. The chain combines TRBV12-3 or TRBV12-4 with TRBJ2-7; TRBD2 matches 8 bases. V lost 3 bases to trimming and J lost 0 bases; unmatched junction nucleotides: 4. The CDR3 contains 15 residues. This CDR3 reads CASSFLAGPSYEQYF. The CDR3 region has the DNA TGTGCCAGCAGTTTCCTAGCGGGCCCCTCCTACGAGCAGTACTTC.

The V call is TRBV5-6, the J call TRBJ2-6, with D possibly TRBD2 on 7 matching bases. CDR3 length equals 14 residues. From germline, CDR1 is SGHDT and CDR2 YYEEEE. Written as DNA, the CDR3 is TGTCGGGGGGACAAGAGCTCTGGGGCCAACGTCCTGACTTTC. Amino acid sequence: CRGDKSSGANVLTF.